This TCR beta chain was identified during a study of blood T cell repertoires in COVID-19. Study background: The analysed material was cDNA or gDNA that came from T cells, B-cell-depleted T cells, or PBMCs.

This study enrolled people aged about 18 to 100 from roughly 24 US geographic areas. This clone was counted once. Libraries were prepared by immunoSEQ multiplex PCR; TCRdb keeps only in-frame clonotypes and omits some of them. The data show about 380,000 clones, more than 70% seen once. The specimen sequenced was PBMCs or T cells enriched from blood (not recorded which). The receptor comes from a woman between 18 and 29 years old who had recovered from COVID-19.

The CDR3 region is CASSYSIIPTGEENTEAFF. The CDR3 coding sequence is TGTGCCAGCAGTTACTCAATAATTCCAACGGGTGAAGAGAACACTGAAGCTTTCTTT. The chain joins TRBV6-2 or TRBV6-3 to TRBJ1-1; no reliable D call. This CDR3 has 19 residues. CDR1 is MNHEY, CDR2 SVGEGT, per germline. V lost 0 bases and J lost 1, with 21 bases in between.